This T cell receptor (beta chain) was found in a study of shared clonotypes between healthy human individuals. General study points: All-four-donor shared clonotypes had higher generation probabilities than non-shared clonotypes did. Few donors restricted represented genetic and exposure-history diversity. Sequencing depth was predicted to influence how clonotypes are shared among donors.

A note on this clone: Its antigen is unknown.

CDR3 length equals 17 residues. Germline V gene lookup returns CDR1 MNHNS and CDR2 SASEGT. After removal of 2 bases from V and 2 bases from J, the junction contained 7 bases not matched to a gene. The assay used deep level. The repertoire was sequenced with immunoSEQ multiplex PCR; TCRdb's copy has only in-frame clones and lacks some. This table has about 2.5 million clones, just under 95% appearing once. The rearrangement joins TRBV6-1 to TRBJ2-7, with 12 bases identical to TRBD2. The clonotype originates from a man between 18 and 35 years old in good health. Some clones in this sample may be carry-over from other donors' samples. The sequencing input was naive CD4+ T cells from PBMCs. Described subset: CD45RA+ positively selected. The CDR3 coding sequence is TGTGCCAGCAGTGAAACCGGGACTAGCGGGCTCACCTACGAGCAGTACTTC. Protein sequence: CASSETGTSGLTYEQYF.